This T cell receptor beta chain was captured by sequencing in a study of PD-L1 blockade in urothelial cancer. Study at large: The study started patients on atezolizumab around 2014, giving 1,200 mg intravenously every 3 weeks.

The repertoire was sequenced with immunoSEQ multiplex PCR; TCRdb's copy has only in-frame clones and lacks some. The repertoire holds tens of thousands of clones, with just under 85% as singletons. Time point described: pretreatment peripheral blood. The ends lost 0 bases at V and 5 bases at J; junction bases unmatched: 4. Per germline, CDR1 MGHRA and CDR2 YSYEKL. CDR3 size: 15 residues. The chain couples TRBV4-1 to TRBJ2-5, with 9 bases aligning to TRBD2. This clonotype was sampled from an older man with urothelial cancer. The sequenced sample was PBMCs, obtained around atezolizumab (anti-PD-L1) treatment. The CDR3 bases are TGCGCCAGCAGCCAAGATGGCGGGAGGGAGGAGACCCAGTACTTC. Translating it yields CASSQDGGREETQYF.